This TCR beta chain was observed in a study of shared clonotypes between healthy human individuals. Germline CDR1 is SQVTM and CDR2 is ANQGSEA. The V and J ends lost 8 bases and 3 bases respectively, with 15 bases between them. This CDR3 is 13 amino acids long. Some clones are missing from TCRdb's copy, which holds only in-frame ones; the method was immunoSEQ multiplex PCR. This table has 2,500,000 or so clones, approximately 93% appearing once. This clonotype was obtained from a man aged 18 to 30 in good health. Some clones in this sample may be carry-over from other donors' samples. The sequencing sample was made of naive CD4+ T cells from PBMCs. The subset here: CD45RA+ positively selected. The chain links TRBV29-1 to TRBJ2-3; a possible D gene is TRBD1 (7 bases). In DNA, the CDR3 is TGCAGCCGATCGGCAGGGGGGACAGATACGCAGTATTTT. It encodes CSRSAGGTDTQYF.